This T cell receptor beta chain derives from a study of cytomegalovirus exposure and HLA in healthy donors. The study ran its PCR with 60 Vbeta and 13 Jbeta primers. Libraries were prepared by immunoSEQ multiplex PCR; TCRdb keeps only in-frame clonotypes and omits some of them. The sample lists about 130,000 clones; around 81% were seen once. General study findings and limits: One variant, a missense change in DCLRE1C, was linked in a later analysis to TCR beta V- and J-gene trimming. There was a cluster of highly shared sequence variants that was likely a sequencing artifact.

The table lists this clone with a few counts. The antigen is not known. The sequenced material came from PBMCs. The receptor comes from a man aged 18 to 30 in good health and CMV-seronegative.

The CDR3 reads CASSPSRRGSTDTQYF. DNA for the CDR3: TGCGCCAGCAGCCCGAGTAGGCGGGGGAGCACAGATACGCAGTATTTT. The chain employs TRBV4-3 and TRBJ2-3; 7 bases fit TRBD2. The ends lost 4 bases at V and 0 bases at J; junction bases unmatched: 7. Germline-derived CDR1 and CDR2 are LGHNA and YSLEER. This CDR3 has 16 residues.